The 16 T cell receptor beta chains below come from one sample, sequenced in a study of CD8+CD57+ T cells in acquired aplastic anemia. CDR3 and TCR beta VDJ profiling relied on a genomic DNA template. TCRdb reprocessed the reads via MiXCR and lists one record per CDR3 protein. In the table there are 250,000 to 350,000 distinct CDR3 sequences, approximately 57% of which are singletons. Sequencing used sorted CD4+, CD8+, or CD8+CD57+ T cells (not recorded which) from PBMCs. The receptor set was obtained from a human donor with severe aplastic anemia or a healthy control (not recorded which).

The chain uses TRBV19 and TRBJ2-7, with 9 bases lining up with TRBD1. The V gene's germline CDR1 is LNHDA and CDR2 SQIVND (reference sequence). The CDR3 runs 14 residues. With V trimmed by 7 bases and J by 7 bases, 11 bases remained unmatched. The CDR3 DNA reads TGTGCCAGTAACCCGGGACAGGGTCTGAGAGAGCAGTACTTC. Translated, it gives CASNPGQGLREQYF.

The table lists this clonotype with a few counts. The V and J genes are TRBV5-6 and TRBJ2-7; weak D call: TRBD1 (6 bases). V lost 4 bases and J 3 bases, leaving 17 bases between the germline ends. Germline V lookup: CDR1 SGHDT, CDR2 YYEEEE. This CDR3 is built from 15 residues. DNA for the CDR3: TGTGCCAGCAGCACCTGGTCGCAGGGGCTCTACGAGCAGTACTTC. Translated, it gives CASSTWSQGLYEQYF.

The DNA of the CDR3 is TGTGCCAGCACCGCCCTCAATAGCAATCAGCCCCAGCATTTT. Translation: CASTALNSNQPQHF. This sequence joins TRBV5-6 and TRBJ1-5; D not certain. The CDR3 is 14 amino acids. The V gene lost 6 bases and the J gene lost 0 bases, with 10 bases spanning the gap. CDR1 SGHDT and CDR2 YYEEEE come from the germline V gene.

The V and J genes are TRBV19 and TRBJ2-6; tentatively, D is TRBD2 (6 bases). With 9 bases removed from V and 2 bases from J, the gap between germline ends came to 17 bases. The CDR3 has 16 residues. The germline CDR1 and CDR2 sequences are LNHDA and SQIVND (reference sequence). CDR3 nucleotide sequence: TGTGCCAGCGGTACAGAGTGGGAGGCTGGGGCCAACGTCCTGACTTTC. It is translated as CASGTEWEAGANVLTF.

In DNA form, the CDR3 reads TGCAGTGCTAGTTTGATAGCAAACACTGAAGCTTTCTTT. Its translation: CSASLIANTEAFF. The V gene is TRBV20-1, the J gene TRBJ1-1, with unresolved D. This CDR3 contains 13 residues. V lost 3 bases to trimming and J lost 2 bases, with 10 bases between them. Per germline, CDR1 DFQATT and CDR2 SNEGSKA (reference sequence).

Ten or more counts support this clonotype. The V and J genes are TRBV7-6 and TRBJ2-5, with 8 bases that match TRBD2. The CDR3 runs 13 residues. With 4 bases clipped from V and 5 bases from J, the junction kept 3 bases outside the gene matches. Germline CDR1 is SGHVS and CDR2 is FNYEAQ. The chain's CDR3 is CASSSGGLETQYF. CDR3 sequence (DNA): TGTGCCAGCAGCTCGGGAGGGCTCGAGACCCAGTACTTC. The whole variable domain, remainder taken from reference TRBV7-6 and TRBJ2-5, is GAGVSQSPRYKVTKRGQDVALRCDPISGHVSLYWYRQALGQGPEFLTYFNYEAQQDKSGLPNDRFSAERPEGSISTLTIQRTEQRDSAMYRCASSSGGLETQYFGPGTRLLVL.

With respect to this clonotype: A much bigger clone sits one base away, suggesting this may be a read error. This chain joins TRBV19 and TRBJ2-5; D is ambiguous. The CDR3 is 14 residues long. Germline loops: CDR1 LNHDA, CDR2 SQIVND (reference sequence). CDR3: CASSPGGKQGTQYF. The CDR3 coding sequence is TGTGCCAGCTCACCGGGCGGTAAGCAAGGGACCCAGTACTTC.

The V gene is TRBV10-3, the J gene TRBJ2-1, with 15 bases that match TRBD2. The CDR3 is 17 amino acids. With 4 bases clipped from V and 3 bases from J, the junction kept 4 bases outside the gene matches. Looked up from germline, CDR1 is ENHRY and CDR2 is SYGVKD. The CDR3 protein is CAISGGLAGGNYNEQFF. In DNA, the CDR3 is TGTGCCATCAGTGGGGGACTAGCGGGAGGTAACTACAATGAGCAGTTCTTC.

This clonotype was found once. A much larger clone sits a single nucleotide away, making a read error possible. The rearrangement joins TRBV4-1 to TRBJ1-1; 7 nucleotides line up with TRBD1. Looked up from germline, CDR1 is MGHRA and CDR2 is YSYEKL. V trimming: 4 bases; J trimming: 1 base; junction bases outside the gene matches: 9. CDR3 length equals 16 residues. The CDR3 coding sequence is TGCGCCAGCAGCCGAGAACAGGGGAAGAGGAACACTGAAGCTTTCTTT. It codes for CASSREQGKRNTEAFF.

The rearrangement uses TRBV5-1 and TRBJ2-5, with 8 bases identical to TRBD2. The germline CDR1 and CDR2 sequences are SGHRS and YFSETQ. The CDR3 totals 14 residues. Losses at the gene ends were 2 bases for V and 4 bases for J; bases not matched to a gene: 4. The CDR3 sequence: CASSLLGLAETQYF. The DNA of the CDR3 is TGCGCCAGCAGCTTACTAGGACTAGCAGAGACCCAGTACTTC.

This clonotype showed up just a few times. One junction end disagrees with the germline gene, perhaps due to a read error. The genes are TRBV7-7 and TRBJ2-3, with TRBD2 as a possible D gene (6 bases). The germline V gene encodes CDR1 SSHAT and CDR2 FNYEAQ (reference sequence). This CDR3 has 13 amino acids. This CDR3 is CASSWAPSDTQYF. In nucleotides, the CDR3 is TGTGCTAGCAGCTGGGCCCCTAGCGACACGCAGTATTTT.

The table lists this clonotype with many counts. CDR3 sequence (DNA): TGTGCCAGCAGCCCAACCGGGACAGGGAACTACGAGCAGTACTTC. This sequence encodes CASSPTGTGNYEQYF. The genes are TRBV11-2 and TRBJ2-7; 9 bases are a match to TRBD1. CDR1 SGHAT and CDR2 FQNNGV come from the germline V gene. CDR3 length: 15 amino acids. V lost 5 bases to trimming and J lost 3 bases; unmatched junction nucleotides: 8.

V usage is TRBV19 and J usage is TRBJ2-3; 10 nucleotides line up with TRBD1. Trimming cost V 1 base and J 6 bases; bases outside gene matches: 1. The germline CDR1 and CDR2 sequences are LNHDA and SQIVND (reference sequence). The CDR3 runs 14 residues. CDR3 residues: CASSIGQGADTQYF. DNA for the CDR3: TGTGCCAGTAGTATAGGACAGGGGGCGGATACGCAGTATTTT. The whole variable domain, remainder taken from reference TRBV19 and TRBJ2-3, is DGGITQSPKYLFRKEGQNVTLSCEQNLNHDAMYWYRQDPGQGLRLIYYSQIVNDFQKGDIAEGYSVSREKKESFPLTVTSAQKNPTAFYLCASSIGQGADTQYFGPGTRLTVL.

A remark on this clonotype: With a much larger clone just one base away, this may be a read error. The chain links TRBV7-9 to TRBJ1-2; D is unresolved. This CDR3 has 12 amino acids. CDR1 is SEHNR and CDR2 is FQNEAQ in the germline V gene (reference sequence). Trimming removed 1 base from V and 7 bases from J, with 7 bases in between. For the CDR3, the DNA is TGTGCCAGCAGCTTAGTTCGAGGTGGCTACACCTTC. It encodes CASSLVRGGYTF.

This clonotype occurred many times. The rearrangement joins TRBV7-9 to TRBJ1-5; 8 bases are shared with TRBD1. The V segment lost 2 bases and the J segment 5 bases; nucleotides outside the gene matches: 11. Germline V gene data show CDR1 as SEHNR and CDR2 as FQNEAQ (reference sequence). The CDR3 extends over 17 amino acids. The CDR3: CASSLIGMGQAHQPQHF. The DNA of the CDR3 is TGTGCCAGCAGCTTAATTGGGATGGGACAGGCGCATCAGCCCCAGCATTTT.

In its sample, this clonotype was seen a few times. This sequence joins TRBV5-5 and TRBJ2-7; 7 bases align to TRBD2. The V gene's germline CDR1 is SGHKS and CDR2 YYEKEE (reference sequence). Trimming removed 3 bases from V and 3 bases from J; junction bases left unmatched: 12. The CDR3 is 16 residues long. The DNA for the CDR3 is TGTGCCAGCAGCTCGGGCCTTGGGAGGGACGGCTACGAGCAGTACTTC. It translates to CASSSGLGRDGYEQYF. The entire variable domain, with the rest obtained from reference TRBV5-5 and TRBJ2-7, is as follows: DAGVTQSPTHLIKTRGQQVTLRCSPISGHKSVSWYQQVLGQGPQFIFQYYEKEERGRGNFPDRFSARQFPNYSSELNVNALLLGDSALYLCASSSGLGRDGYEQYFGPGTRLTVT.